Detailed here is one T cell receptor (beta chain). The CDR3 length is 15 residues. Germline V gives CDR1 MNHEY, CDR2 SMNVEV (reference sequence). Between the trimmed V and J ends, which lost 2 bases and 1 base, there was a span of 6 bases. Assay used: immunoSEQ multiplex PCR; TCRdb lists only in-frame clones, some missing. The table shows 390,000 or so clones, with about 90% occurring only once. The data derive from a study of blood T cell repertoires in COVID-19. The overall study: The United States, Italy and Spain provided the acute and convalescent COVID-19 samples. PBMCs, B-cell-depleted T cells, or T cells were the source of the cDNA or gDNA that made up the material.

Seattle patients were enrolled while actively infected and followed longitudinally. V gene TRBV27 combines with J gene TRBJ2-6; D not certain. The specimen was peripheral blood. The clonotype originates from a woman aged 25 to 45 with COVID-19, enrolled during active disease. DNA of the CDR3: TGTGCCAGCAGTTTACTGCAGTCTGGGGCCAACGTCCTGACTTTC. This encodes CASSLLQSGANVLTF. The full variable domain, completed using reference TRBV27 and TRBJ2-6, is EAQVTQNPRYLITVTGKKLTVTCSQNMNHEYMSWYRQDPGLGLRQIYYSMNVEVTDKGDVPEGYKVSRKEKRNFPLILESPSPNQTSLYFCASSLLQSGANVLTFGAGSRLTVL.